One and the same sample provided the 10 T cell receptor beta chains below, sequenced in a study of breast tumors, draining lymph nodes, adjacent tissues. Axillary draining lymph nodes of breast cancer patients supplied the node samples. A single record per CDR3 protein comes from TCRdb applying MiXCR to the multiplex PCR reads. The top ten clones hold around 5.9% of a sample with roughly 110,000 distinct CDR3 sequences, more than 30% of them seen once. Sequencing was done on a sample of axillary lymph node tissue. These receptors all stem from a female donor with breast cancer. Some clones in this sample may be carry-over from other donors' samples.

This clonotype has a count of ten or more. The chain is built from TRBV12-3 or TRBV12-4 and TRBJ2-7; D is ambiguous. The CDR3 extends over 12 amino acids. V gave up 4 bases and J gave up 4 bases, with 8 bases separating them. CDR3 sequence (DNA): TGTGCCAGCAGTTCCGTAGTTTACGAGCAGTACTTC. This encodes CASSSVVYEQYF.

This clonotype was counted at least ten times. V and J are TRBV10-3 and TRBJ2-3; 8 bases match TRBD1. Losses at the gene ends were 2 bases for V and 1 base for J; bases not matched to a gene: 11. Germline V lookup: CDR1 ENHRY, CDR2 SYGVKD. The CDR3 length is 18 residues. The CDR3 sequence: CAISETVTIQGGTDTQYF. The DNA for the CDR3 is TGTGCCATCAGTGAGACTGTTACTATACAGGGGGGCACAGATACGCAGTATTTT.

The CDR3 loop reads CASSGTPSQYEQYV. The CDR3 DNA reads TGTGCCAGCAGCGGGACACCATCACAATACGAGCAGTACGTC. The rearrangement joins TRBV2 to TRBJ2-7, with a tentative D call TRBD1 (6 bases). Germline CDR1 is SNHLY and CDR2 is FYNNEI. Between the trimmed V and J ends, which lost 6 bases and 4 bases, there was a span of 16 bases. CDR3 length equals 14 residues.

The chain has TRBV20-1 and TRBJ2-7; 11 bases fit TRBD1. The CDR3 loop spans 14 amino acids. The V and J ends lost 0 bases and 4 bases, in that order; junction bases with no gene match: 2. Germline V gives CDR1 DFQATT, CDR2 SNEGSKA (reference sequence). For the CDR3, the DNA is TGCAGTGCTAGAGAGGGACAGGGGGTATACGAGCAGTACTTC. Amino acid sequence: CSAREGQGVYEQYF.

This clonotype was counted a few times. The gene calls are TRBV6-1 and TRBJ2-7, with unresolved D. Trimming shortened V by 5 bases and J by 4 bases, and 9 bases separated the two germline ends. Germline CDR1 and CDR2: MNHNS and SASEGT. The CDR3 covers 12 residues. In DNA form, the CDR3 reads TGTGCCAGCAGTACCCGAACTTACGAGCAGTACTTC. Amino acid sequence: CASSTRTYEQYF.

The table lists this clonotype with many counts. The rearrangement links TRBV5-1 to TRBJ1-5; the D gene is possibly TRBD1 (6 bases). The CDR3 length is 15 residues. The V end was cut by 2 bases, the J end by 5 bases, with 14 bases between. Germline-derived CDR1 and CDR2 are SGHRS and YFSETQ. DNA for the CDR3: TGCGCCAGCAGCTTCGGTACGGGGGCCTATCAGCCCCAGCATTTT. Its translation: CASSFGTGAYQPQHF.

Concerning this clonotype itself: A much larger clone differs from this one at a single base, so this may be a read error. The V and J genes are TRBV11-2 and TRBJ2-5; D not certain. V was shortened by 1 base and J by 7 bases, with 10 bases between the two germline ends. This CDR3 is built from 13 residues. Germline V lookup: CDR1 SGHAT, CDR2 FQNNGV. CDR3 region: CASSLGPKATQYF. The CDR3 DNA sequence: TGTGCCAGCAGCTTAGGTCCGAAAGCGACCCAGTACTTC.

The chain links TRBV20-1 to TRBJ2-7, with 9 positions matching TRBD2. The CDR3 runs 16 residues. Germline CDR1 reads DFQATT; CDR2 reads SNEGSKA (reference sequence). Germline trimming cut 0 bases from V and 3 bases from J; bases unmatched to any gene: 9. CDR3 DNA: TGCAGTGCTAGAGATCCGAGCGGGAGGCAGGGCTACGAGCAGTACTTC. Amino acid sequence: CSARDPSGRQGYEQYF.

A remark on this clonotype: This is likely a read error, given that the CDR3 carries no conserved phenylalanine or tryptophan at its end. V is TRBV20-1 and J is TRBJ2-2; 11 nucleotides line up with TRBD2. Germline V gene sequence: CDR1 DFQATT, CDR2 SNEGSKA (reference sequence). The CDR3 is 14 residues long. The V gene end was trimmed by 6 bases and the J gene end by 3 bases; junction bases not matched to a gene: 3. The CDR3 DNA reads TGCAGTGCCAGACTAGCGGGACACACCGGGGAGCTGTTTTGT. This gives the protein CSARLAGHTGELFC.

This clonotype was seen repeatedly, ten times or more. The chain joins TRBV9 to TRBJ1-2; 7 nucleotides align to TRBD1. After removal of 4 bases from V and 4 bases from J, the junction contained 19 bases not matched to a gene. This CDR3 region has 18 residues. Germline V gene lookup returns CDR1 SGDLS and CDR2 YYNGEE. For the CDR3, the DNA is TGTGCCAGCAGCTCCGGGACAGTCAAGCCCTCAATGGGCTATGGCTACACCTTC. It translates to CASSSGTVKPSMGYGYTF.